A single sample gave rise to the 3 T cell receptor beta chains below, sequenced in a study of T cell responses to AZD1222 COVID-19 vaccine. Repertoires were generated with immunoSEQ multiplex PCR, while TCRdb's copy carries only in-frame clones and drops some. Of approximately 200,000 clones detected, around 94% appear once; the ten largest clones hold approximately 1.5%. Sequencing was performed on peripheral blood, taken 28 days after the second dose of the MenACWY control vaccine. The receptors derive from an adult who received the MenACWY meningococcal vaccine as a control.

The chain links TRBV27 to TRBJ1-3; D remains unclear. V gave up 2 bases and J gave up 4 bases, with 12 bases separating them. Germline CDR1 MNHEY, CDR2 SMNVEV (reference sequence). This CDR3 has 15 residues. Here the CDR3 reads CASSLIGGTGNTIYF. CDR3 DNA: TGTGCCAGCAGTTTAATTGGCGGCACGGGAAACACCATATATTTT.

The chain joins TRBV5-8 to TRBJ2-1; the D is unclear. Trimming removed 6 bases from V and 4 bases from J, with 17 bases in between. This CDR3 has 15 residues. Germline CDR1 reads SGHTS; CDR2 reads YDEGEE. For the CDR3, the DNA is TGTGCCAGCATTTCTGGGTTTCAATTTTACAATGAGCAGTTCTTC. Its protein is CASISGFQFYNEQFF. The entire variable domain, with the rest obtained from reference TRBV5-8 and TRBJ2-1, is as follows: EAGVTQSPTHLIKTRGQQATLRCSPISGHTSVYWYQQALGLGLQFLLWYDEGEERNRGNFPPRFSGRQFPNYSSELNVNALELEDSALYLCASISGFQFYNEQFFGPGTRLTVL.

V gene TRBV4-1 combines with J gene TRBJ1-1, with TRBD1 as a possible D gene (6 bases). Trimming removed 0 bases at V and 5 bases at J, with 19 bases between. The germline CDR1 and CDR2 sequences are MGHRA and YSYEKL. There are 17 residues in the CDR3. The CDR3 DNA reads TGCGCCAGCAGCCAAGAATGGGGGCAGCCCTATCAGACTGAAGCTTTCTTT. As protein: CASSQEWGQPYQTEAFF.